Presented here are 18 T cell receptor beta chains from one specimen sequenced in a study of T-cell reconstitution after alpha-beta-depleted transplantation in children. Researchers prepared the TCRbeta library using unique molecular identifiers, the study reports. Each CDR3 protein gets one entry after TCRdb re-called the PCR reads with MiXCR. This sample has almost 600,000 distinct CDR3 sequences, with 27% found just once. Specimen: PBMCs, collected before TCRalphabeta/CD19-depleted stem cell transplant. All receptors come from a boy less than two years old with Wiskott-Aldrich syndrome, due to receive a stem cell transplant.

The CDR3 protein is CAWSLQGVFGEQYF. CDR3 nucleotides: TGTGCCTGGAGTTTACAGGGGGTTTTTGGCGAGCAGTACTTC. The rearrangement joins TRBV30 to TRBJ2-7; 8 bases match TRBD1. In germline, CDR1 is GTSNPN, CDR2 SVGIG (reference sequence). Trimming removed 2 bases from V and 6 bases from J; junction bases left unmatched: 9. The CDR3 contains 14 residues.

V usage is TRBV12-3 or TRBV12-4 and J usage is TRBJ1-1; D is unclear. The CDR3 consists of 15 residues. V was clipped by 2 bases and J by 1 base, with 11 bases between them. CDR3 loop: CASSLNGRGNTEAFF. The DNA for the CDR3 is TGTGCCAGCAGTTTAAATGGTCGGGGGAACACTGAAGCTTTCTTT.

This chain joins TRBV28 and TRBJ2-7, with D tentatively TRBD2 (5 bases). The CDR3 length is 12 residues. Germline assignment: CDR1 MDHEN and CDR2 SYDVKM. Trimming took 8 bases from V and 3 from J, leaving 11 bases between them. The CDR3 nucleotides are TGTGCCAGCCAAGTGGGAGACTACGAGCAGTACTTC. Translating gives CASQVGDYEQYF.

The chain couples TRBV20-1 to TRBJ2-7; TRBD2 might be the D (5 bases). V lost 8 bases, J lost 3 bases, and 17 bases lay in between. CDR1 DFQATT and CDR2 SNEGSKA come from the germline V gene (reference sequence). The CDR3 length is 13 residues. CDR3 region: CSPSRGSDYEQYF. The CDR3 region has the DNA TGCAGTCCCTCCCGGGGATCGGACTACGAGCAGTACTTC.

The chain has TRBV9 and TRBJ2-5; TRBD2 agrees at 8 bases. The V segment lost 0 bases and the J segment 4 bases; nucleotides outside the gene matches: 8. Germline V gives CDR1 SGDLS, CDR2 YYNGEE. The CDR3 length is 16 residues. Here the CDR3 reads CASSVEQRLARETQYF. For the CDR3, the DNA is TGTGCCAGCAGCGTAGAGCAGCGACTAGCGCGAGAGACCCAGTACTTC.

As DNA, the CDR3 is TGTGCCAGCAGGGTTGGGACGGTCACAGATACGCAGTATTTT. Its protein is CASRVGTVTDTQYF. The rearrangement links TRBV6-1 to TRBJ2-3, with D perhaps being TRBD1 or TRBD2 (5 bases each). The V gene's germline CDR1 is MNHNS and CDR2 SASEGT. This CDR3 is 14 amino acids long. V dropped 6 bases and J dropped 2 bases, with 12 bases sitting between them.

This clonotype has just a few counts. V is TRBV5-1 and J is TRBJ2-1, with 7 positions matching TRBD2. CDR1 is SGHRS, CDR2 YFSETQ, per germline. Trimming at V came to 0 bases and at J to 4 bases, leaving 10 bases not matched to a gene. The CDR3 extends over 17 amino acids. The CDR3 DNA follows: TGCGCCAGCAGCTTGGCCCTCGGTGGGCGGGAGTACAATGAGCAGTTCTTC. Encoded protein: CASSLALGGREYNEQFF.

This chain connects TRBV11-2 to TRBJ1-5; tentative D call: TRBD1 (6 bases). The CDR3 contains 18 residues. Trimming pared 1 base from V and 4 bases from J, leaving 20 bases between. Germline V gene data show CDR1 as SGHAT and CDR2 as FQNNGV. CDR3 region: CASSLGPTAGTRNQPQHF. In nucleotides, the CDR3 is TGTGCCAGCAGCTTAGGCCCCACCGCCGGGACAAGAAATCAGCCCCAGCATTTT.

J is TRBJ2-5 and V is TRBV4-2; D is possibly TRBD1 (6 bases). V lost 0 bases and J 2 bases, leaving 10 bases between the germline ends. CDR3 length: 15 amino acids. CDR1 is LGHNA, CDR2 YNFKEQ, per germline. Here the CDR3 DNA reads TGTGCCAGCAGCCAAGAGGGACACCGACAAGAGACCCAGTACTTC. It translates to CASSQEGHRQETQYF.

The gene calls are TRBV5-1 and TRBJ2-7; D possibly corresponds to TRBD1 (5 bases). In germline, CDR1 is SGHRS, CDR2 YFSETQ. The CDR3 spans 15 residues. Deletions cut 0 bases from V and 5 bases from J, with 15 bases between. CDR3 protein: CASSLEVIGAHEQYF. In DNA, the CDR3 is TGCGCCAGCAGCTTGGAGGTGATAGGGGCCCACGAGCAGTACTTC. Variable domain in full (rest from reference TRBV5-1 and TRBJ2-7): KAGVTQTPRYLIKTRGQQVTLSCSPISGHRSVSWYQQTPGQGLQFLFEYFSETQRNKGNFPGRFSGRQFSNSRSEMNVSTLELGDSALYLCASSLEVIGAHEQYFGPGTRLTVT.

This clonotype has only a few counts. The CDR3 region has the DNA TGTGCCAGCATCGAGCAGGGCTCCGATGAGCAGTTCTTC. Its translation: CASIEQGSDEQFF. The chain has TRBV12-3 or TRBV12-4 and TRBJ2-1; D is possibly TRBD1 (5 bases). Trimming pared 7 bases from V and 8 bases from J, leaving 15 bases between. The CDR3 runs to 13 residues.

This sequence joins TRBV20-1 and TRBJ2-1; 8 nucleotides align to TRBD2. This CDR3 spans 14 amino acids. V shed 6 bases, J shed 5 bases, and the junction held 9 bases outside the gene matches. Germline-derived CDR1 and CDR2 are DFQATT and SNEGSKA (reference sequence). The DNA of the CDR3 is TGCAGTGCCATACTAGCGGCAATAAACAATGAGCAGTTCTTC. Its translation: CSAILAAINNEQFF.

A few counts support this clonotype. The gene calls are TRBV4-2 and TRBJ2-1, with 8 bases fitting TRBD2. Trimming removed 2 bases from V and 4 bases from J; junction bases left unmatched: 16. The CDR3 contains 19 residues. Looked up from germline, CDR1 is LGHNA and CDR2 is YNFKEQ. The CDR3 nucleotides read TGTGCCAGCAGCCAAACCCGGGCCCGGCGACTAGCGCTTTACAATGAGCAGTTCTTC. Translated, it gives CASSQTRARRLALYNEQFF.

This chain connects TRBV10-3 to TRBJ1-2; D gene unclear. Germline loops: CDR1 ENHRY, CDR2 SYGVKD. This CDR3 is built from 11 residues. V shed 4 bases and J shed 8 bases, with 8 bases lying between them. Here the CDR3 reads CAISALVGYTF. Here the CDR3 DNA reads TGTGCCATCAGTGCGTTAGTGGGCTACACCTTC.

The chain links TRBV29-1 to TRBJ2-3; a weak D match, TRBD2 (5 bases). CDR3 length: 13 amino acids. Trimming stripped 4 bases from V and 4 bases from J, with 12 bases between. Per the germline V gene, CDR1 is SQVTM and CDR2 is ANQGSEA. The CDR3 sequence is CSVARGLPDTQYF. The CDR3 region has the DNA TGCAGCGTTGCGCGCGGGCTCCCAGATACGCAGTATTTT.

A few counts support this clonotype. The rearrangement links TRBV5-1 to TRBJ2-1; 7 nucleotides match TRBD1. The CDR3 runs 15 residues. V dropped 4 bases and J dropped 4; count of bases not matched to a gene: 8. CDR1 and CDR2 from the germline V gene are SGHRS and YFSETQ. The CDR3 spells CASSTVGTAYNEQFF. CDR3 sequence (DNA): TGCGCCAGCAGCACAGTTGGGACAGCTTACAATGAGCAGTTCTTC. Together with reference TRBV5-1 and TRBJ2-1, the CDR3 gives the full variable domain: KAGVTQTPRYLIKTRGQQVTLSCSPISGHRSVSWYQQTPGQGLQFLFEYFSETQRNKGNFPGRFSGRQFSNSRSEMNVSTLELGDSALYLCASSTVGTAYNEQFFGPGTRLTVL.

This rearrangement joins TRBV24-1 to TRBJ2-1; D uncertain. This CDR3 spans 14 amino acids. Germline CDR1 reads KGHDR; CDR2 reads SFDVKD. Trimming removed 3 bases at V and 6 bases at J, with 11 bases between. The CDR3: CATSDPEASNEQFF. Here the CDR3 DNA reads TGTGCCACCAGTGATCCCGAGGCGAGCAATGAGCAGTTCTTC.

The CDR3 DNA reads as TGCGCCAGCCGACTTTCAATAGTCAGCACTGAAGCTTTCTTT. Encoded protein: CASRLSIVSTEAFF. V is TRBV5-1 and J is TRBJ1-1; D gene uncertain. The germline V and J ends were trimmed by 7 bases and 4 bases, with 17 bases remaining between them. The CDR3 loop spans 14 amino acids. CDR1 and CDR2 from the germline V gene are SGHRS and YFSETQ.